This entry features one TCR beta chain sequence. This sample was included in a study of blood T cell repertoires in COVID-19. Trimming at V came to 0 bases and at J to 8 bases, leaving 9 bases not matched to a gene. Germline-derived CDR1 and CDR2 are SGHTA and FQGTGA. The CDR3 is 17 residues long. Sequencing was performed with immunoSEQ multiplex PCR; in TCRdb, only in-frame clones are kept and a portion is missing. This repertoire shows approximately 88,000 clones, 65% to 85% found once; its top ten account for 6.3%. The source is a man in his 70s with COVID-19, enrolled during active disease. Sequenced material: peripheral blood. V is TRBV7-3 and J is TRBJ1-6, with TRBD1 matching over 8 bases. The CDR3 DNA reads as TGTGCCAGCAGCTTAACCGGGACAGGACTTATCCATTCACCCCTCCACTTT. This gives the protein CASSLTGTGLIHSPLHF.